These T cell receptor beta chains were read from a single sample in a study of cytomegalovirus exposure and HLA in healthy donors. Clones were read by immunoSEQ multiplex PCR, and TCRdb kept only the in-frame ones, dropping some. The sample lists about 130,000 clones, around 72% seen once, with approximately 3.5% in the top ten. Sequencing was done on a sample of PBMCs. These receptors were taken from a man aged 30 to 45 in good health and CMV-seronegative. The CDR3 runs from the conserved cysteine through the conserved F or W. A D gene is named only where the DNA matches it firmly. Expanded clones get a size class; other rows say once, few or many, or leave the size out.

DNA: TGTGCCAGCAGTTTAAGCATACTAGCGGGGGGGGAGGAGCAGTTCTTC; CDR3: CASSLSILAGGEEQFF; J: TRBJ2-1; V: TRBV28; D: TRBD2; size: .
DNA: TGTGCCAGCAGCCCGAGCAATCAGCCCCAGCATTTT; CDR3: CASSPSNQPQHF; J: TRBJ1-5; V: TRBV2; D: .; size: few
DNA: TGTGCCAGCAGCCTCAGACAGTACTATGGCTACACCTTC; CDR3: CASSLRQYYGYTF; J: TRBJ1-2; V: TRBV7-2; D: .; size: .
DNA: TGTGCCAGCAGCCAGGACAGACAGCCCCAGCATTTT; CDR3: CASSQDRQPQHF; J: TRBJ1-5; V: TRBV7-9; D: .; size: few
DNA: TGTGCCAGCAGCTTAGACACAGGGGTTTCCCGCGGCTACACCTTC; CDR3: CASSLDTGVSRGYTF; J: TRBJ1-2; V: TRBV7-9; D: TRBD1; size: .
DNA: TGCAGCGTTGAGGTTTTGAGGCTAGCGGGGGGGCCTGAGACCCAGTACTTC; CDR3: CSVEVLRLAGGPETQYF; J: TRBJ2-5; V: TRBV29-1; D: TRBD2; size: few
DNA: TGTGCCAGCAGAAGACAGGCGTCCTACGAGCAGTACTTC; CDR3: CASRRQASYEQYF; J: TRBJ2-7; V: TRBV28; D: .; size: .
DNA: TGTGCCAGCAGCTATTCGGGGGCTAGCGGTTACTCGGTTCGGTTCTTC; CDR3: CASSYSGASGYSVRFF; J: TRBJ2-1; V: TRBV4-2; D: .; size: once
DNA: TGTGCCAGCAGCCTGACCGGGACTAGCACAGATACGCAGTATTTT; CDR3: CASSLTGTSTDTQYF; J: TRBJ2-3; V: TRBV7-9; D: .; size: .
DNA: TGTGCCAGCAGTGAAGAGCTGCTAGCCGCCATTAGCACAGATACGCAGTATTTT; CDR3: CASSEELLAAISTDTQYF; J: TRBJ2-3; V: TRBV6-1; D: .; size: .
DNA: TGTGCCAGCAGCGTCTCGACTAGCGCGTTAGGCGAGCAGTACTTC; CDR3: CASSVSTSALGEQYF; J: TRBJ2-7; V: TRBV9; D: TRBD2; size: few
DNA: TGTGCCAGCAGTACAGGGGGCAGTAGCTCCTACGAGCAGTACTTC; CDR3: CASSTGGSSSYEQYF; J: TRBJ2-7; V: TRBV27; D: TRBD1; size: .
DNA: TGTGCCAGCTCAGCAGGACAGGGGATCAATTCACCCCTCCACTTT; CDR3: CASSAGQGINSPLHF; J: TRBJ1-6; V: TRBV18; D: TRBD1; size: .
DNA: TGCGCCAGCAGCCCAGGGGGCCCCTACAATGAGCAGTTCTTC; CDR3: CASSPGGPYNEQFF; J: TRBJ2-1; V: TRBV5-1; D: TRBD1; size: .
DNA: TGTGCCAGCAGTTACTCAGGCAGCGGGGGGTACAATGAGCAGTTCTTC; CDR3: CASSYSGSGGYNEQFF; J: TRBJ2-1; V: TRBV6-6; D: TRBD2; size: .
DNA: TGTGCCAGCAGCTTGGCCGGGACAGCGACCTACGAGCAGTACTTC; CDR3: CASSLAGTATYEQYF; J: TRBJ2-7; V: TRBV5-5; D: TRBD1; size: .
DNA: TGTGCCAGCAGCCGGACAGGGGGTGGACAGTACTTC; CDR3: CASSRTGGGQYF; J: TRBJ2-4; V: TRBV6-1; D: TRBD1; size: .
DNA: TGTGCCGGACAAGACATGAACACCGGGGAGCTGTTTTTT; CDR3: CAGQDMNTGELFF; J: TRBJ2-2; V: TRBV7-8; D: .; size: .
DNA: TGTGCCAGCAGCGCCGGGACTAGCGGACAAGAGACCCAGTACTTC; CDR3: CASSAGTSGQETQYF; J: TRBJ2-5; V: TRBV9; D: TRBD2; size: .
DNA: TGTGCCAGCTCACCAATTTCCCAGGGTATGCGCGAGCAGTACTTC; CDR3: CASSPISQGMREQYF; J: TRBJ2-7; V: TRBV18; D: .; size: .
DNA: TGTGCCAGCAGCTTACCAGGGGACGCGGGCGATGAGCAGTTCTTC; CDR3: CASSLPGDAGDEQFF; J: TRBJ2-1; V: TRBV5-6; D: .; size: .
DNA: TGTGCCAGCAGCTTTTCAGCCGGGACAGACCAAGAGACCCAGTACTTC; CDR3: CASSFSAGTDQETQYF; J: TRBJ2-5; V: TRBV11-2; D: TRBD1; size: once
DNA: TGTGCCACCAGCTCTCGTTTAGGGGGGGCGGGTTACAATGAGCAGTTCTTC; CDR3: CATSSRLGGAGYNEQFF; J: TRBJ2-1; V: TRBV15; D: .; size: .
DNA: TGTGCCAGCAGCGCAGGGCCGGACCAGCCCCAGCATTTT; CDR3: CASSAGPDQPQHF; J: TRBJ1-5; V: TRBV9; D: .; size: once
DNA: TGTGCCAGCAGCTTGACTTCACCCGGAGGCACCGGGGAGCTGTTTTTT; CDR3: CASSLTSPGGTGELFF; J: TRBJ2-2; V: TRBV7-9; D: .; size: .
DNA: TGTGCCAGCAGTACAAGACAGGGCCGCTATGGCTACACCTTC; CDR3: CASSTRQGRYGYTF; J: TRBJ1-2; V: TRBV6-5; D: TRBD1; size: .
DNA: TGTGCCAGCAGCTTAGATTTCAGGAGGACAGGATCCTACGAGCAGTACTTC; CDR3: CASSLDFRRTGSYEQYF; J: TRBJ2-7; V: TRBV7-8; D: TRBD1; size: .
DNA: TGTGCCAGCAGCCCCGGGACAGGGGCCTACGAGCAGTACTTC; CDR3: CASSPGTGAYEQYF; J: TRBJ2-7; V: TRBV11-2; D: TRBD1; size: .
DNA: TGTGCCTGGAGCGGGTATGCTGAAGCTTTCTTT; CDR3: CAWSGYAEAFF; J: TRBJ1-1; V: TRBV30; D: .; size: .
DNA: TGTGCCAGCAGTGAAGAAGGGGGTTTGGTGGGCAATCAGCCCCAGCATTTT; CDR3: CASSEEGGLVGNQPQHF; J: TRBJ1-5; V: TRBV6-1; D: .; size: .
DNA: TGTGCCAGCAGCTTCGGTTCCCTATCTGGGGCCAACGTCCTGACTTTC; CDR3: CASSFGSLSGANVLTF; J: TRBJ2-6; V: TRBV7-3; D: .; size: .
DNA: TGTGCCAGCAGTTTATTAAGCGGGGGGGCTTACGAGCAGTACTTC; CDR3: CASSLLSGGAYEQYF; J: TRBJ2-7; V: TRBV28; D: TRBD2; size: .
DNA: TGTGCCTGGAGTGTTCAGGGCAATCAGCCCCAGCATTTT; CDR3: CAWSVQGNQPQHF; J: TRBJ1-5; V: TRBV30; D: .; size: few
DNA: TGTGCCAGCAGCTCGGGTGCCGGGCCCCTCCACTTT; CDR3: CASSSGAGPLHF; J: TRBJ1-6; V: TRBV7-9; D: .; size: .
DNA: TGTGCCAGCAGCGTAGGAGGGATTGAGCAGTACTTC; CDR3: CASSVGGIEQYF; J: TRBJ2-7; V: TRBV9; D: .; size: few
DNA: TGTGCCAGCAGCTTAAACAGGGAAGAGACCCAGTACTTC; CDR3: CASSLNREETQYF; J: TRBJ2-5; V: TRBV7-2; D: .; size: .
DNA: TGTGCCAGCACCATCCCAGACGGGACTGCTGAAGCTTTCTTT; CDR3: CASTIPDGTAEAFF; J: TRBJ1-1; V: TRBV28; D: .; size: .
DNA: TGCGCCAGCAGCCAAGCCGCCGGGACAGGGAAGGGCGAGCAGTACTTC; CDR3: CASSQAAGTGKGEQYF; J: TRBJ2-7; V: TRBV4-1; D: TRBD1; size: .